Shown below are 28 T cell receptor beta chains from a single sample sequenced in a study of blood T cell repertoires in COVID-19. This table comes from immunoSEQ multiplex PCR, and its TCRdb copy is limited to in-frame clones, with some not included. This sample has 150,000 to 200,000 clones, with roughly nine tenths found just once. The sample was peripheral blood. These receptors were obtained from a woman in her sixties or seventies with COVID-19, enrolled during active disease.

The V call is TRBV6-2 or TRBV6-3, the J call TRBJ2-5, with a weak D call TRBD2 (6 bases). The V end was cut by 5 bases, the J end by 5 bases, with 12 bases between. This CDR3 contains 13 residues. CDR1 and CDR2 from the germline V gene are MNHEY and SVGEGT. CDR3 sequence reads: CASSDGSRETQYF. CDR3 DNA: TGTGCCAGCAGTGACGGGAGTAGGGAGACCCAGTACTTC.

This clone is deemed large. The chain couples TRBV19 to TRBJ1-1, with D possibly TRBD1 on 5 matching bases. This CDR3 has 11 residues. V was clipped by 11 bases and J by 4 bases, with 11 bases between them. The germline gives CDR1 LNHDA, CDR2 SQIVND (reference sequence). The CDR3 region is CALRGGTEAFF. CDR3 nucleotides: TGTGCCCTTCGGGGGGGCACTGAAGCTTTCTTT.

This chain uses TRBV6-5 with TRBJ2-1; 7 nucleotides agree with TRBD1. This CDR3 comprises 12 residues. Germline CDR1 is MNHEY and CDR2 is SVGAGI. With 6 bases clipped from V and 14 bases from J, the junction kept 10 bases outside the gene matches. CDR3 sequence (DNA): TGTGCCAGCAGGATGGGACAGCGAGGGAAGTTCTTC. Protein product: CASRMGQRGKFF.

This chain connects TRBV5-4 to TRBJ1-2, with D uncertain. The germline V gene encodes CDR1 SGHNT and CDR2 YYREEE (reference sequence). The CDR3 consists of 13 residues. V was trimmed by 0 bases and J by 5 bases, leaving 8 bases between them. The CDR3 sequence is CASSLGWEYGYTF. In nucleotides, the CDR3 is TGTGCCAGCAGCTTGGGTTGGGAGTATGGCTACACCTTC.

CDR3 residues: CASGSPLSGRTSISEQYF. For the CDR3, the DNA is TGCGCCAGCGGATCCCCACTAAGCGGGAGGACCTCAATCAGCGAGCAGTACTTC. J is TRBJ2-7 and V is TRBV10-1; 9 nucleotides match TRBD2. J gave up 6 bases and V 8 bases, and 23 bases lay outside the gene matches. The CDR3 extends over 18 amino acids. Per the germline V gene, CDR1 is WNHNN and CDR2 is SYGVQD (reference sequence).

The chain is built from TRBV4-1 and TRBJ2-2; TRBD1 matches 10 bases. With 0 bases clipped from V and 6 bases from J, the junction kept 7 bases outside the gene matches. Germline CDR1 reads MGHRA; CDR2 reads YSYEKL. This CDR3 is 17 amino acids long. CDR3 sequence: CASSQDQSDRGAGELFF. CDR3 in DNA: TGCGCCAGCAGCCAAGATCAATCGGACAGGGGGGCCGGGGAGCTGTTTTTT.

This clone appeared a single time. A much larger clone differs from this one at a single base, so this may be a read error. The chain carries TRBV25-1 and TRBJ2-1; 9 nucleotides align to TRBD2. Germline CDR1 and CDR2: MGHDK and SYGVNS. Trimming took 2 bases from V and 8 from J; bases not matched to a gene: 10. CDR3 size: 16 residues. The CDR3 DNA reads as TGTGCCAGCAGTGAAGAATCTCGCGGGGGGGGATATGAGCAGTTCTTC. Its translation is CASSEESRGGGYEQFF.

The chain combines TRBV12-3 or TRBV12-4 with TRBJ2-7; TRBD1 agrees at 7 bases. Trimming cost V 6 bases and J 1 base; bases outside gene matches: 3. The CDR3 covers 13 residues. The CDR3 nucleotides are TGTGCCAGCAGGGTACAGGGGTCCTACGAGCAGTACTTC. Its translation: CASRVQGSYEQYF.

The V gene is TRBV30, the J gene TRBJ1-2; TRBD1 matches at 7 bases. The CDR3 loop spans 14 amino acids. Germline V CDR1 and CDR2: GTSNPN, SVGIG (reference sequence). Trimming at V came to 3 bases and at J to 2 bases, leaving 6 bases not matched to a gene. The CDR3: CAWRRGPKNYGYTF. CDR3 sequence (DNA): TGTGCCTGGAGGAGGGGGCCCAAAAACTATGGCTACACCTTC.

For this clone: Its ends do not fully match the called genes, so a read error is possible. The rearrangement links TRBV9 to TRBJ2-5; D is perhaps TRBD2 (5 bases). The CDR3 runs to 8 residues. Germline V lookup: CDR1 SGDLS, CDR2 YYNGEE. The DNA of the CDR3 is TGCCTGACCGGGGACCAGTACTTC. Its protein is CLTGDQYF.

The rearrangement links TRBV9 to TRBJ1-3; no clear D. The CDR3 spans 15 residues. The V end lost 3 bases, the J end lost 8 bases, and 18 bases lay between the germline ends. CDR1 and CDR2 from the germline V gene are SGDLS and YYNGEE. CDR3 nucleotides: TGTGCCAGCAGCGCTCTTGACCCGCTCGGGGACACCATATATTTT. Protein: CASSALDPLGDTIYF.

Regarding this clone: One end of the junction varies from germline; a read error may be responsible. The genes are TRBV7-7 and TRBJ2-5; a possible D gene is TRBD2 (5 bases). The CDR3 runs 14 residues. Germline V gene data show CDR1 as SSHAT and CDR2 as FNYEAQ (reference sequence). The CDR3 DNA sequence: TGTGCTAGCAGCTTAGTCCCAGGCGGGGAGACCCAGTACTTC. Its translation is CASSLVPGGETQYF.

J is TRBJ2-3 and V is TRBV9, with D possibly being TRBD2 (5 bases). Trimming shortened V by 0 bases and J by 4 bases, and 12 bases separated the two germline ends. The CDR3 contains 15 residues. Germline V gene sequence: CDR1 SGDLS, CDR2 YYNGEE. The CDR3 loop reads CASSVVSSGADTQYF. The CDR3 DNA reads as TGTGCCAGCAGCGTAGTATCCAGCGGTGCAGATACGCAGTATTTT.

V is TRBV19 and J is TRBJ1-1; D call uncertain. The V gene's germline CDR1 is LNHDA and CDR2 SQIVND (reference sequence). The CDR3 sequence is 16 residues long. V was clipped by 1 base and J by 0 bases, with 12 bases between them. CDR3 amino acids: CASSIVRGELNTEAFF. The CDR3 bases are TGTGCCAGTAGTATAGTCCGTGGTGAGCTGAACACTGAAGCTTTCTTT. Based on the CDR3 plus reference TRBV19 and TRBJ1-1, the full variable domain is DGGITQSPKYLFRKEGQNVTLSCEQNLNHDAMYWYRQDPGQGLRLIYYSQIVNDFQKGDIAEGYSVSREKKESFPLTVTSAQKNPTAFYLCASSIVRGELNTEAFFGQGTRLTVV.

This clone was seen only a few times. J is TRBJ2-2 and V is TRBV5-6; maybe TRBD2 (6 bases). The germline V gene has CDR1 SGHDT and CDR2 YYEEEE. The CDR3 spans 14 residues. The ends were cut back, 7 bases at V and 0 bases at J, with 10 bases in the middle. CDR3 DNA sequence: TGTGCCAGCTCGGGGGACCCGAACACCGGGGAGCTGTTTTTT. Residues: CASSGDPNTGELFF.

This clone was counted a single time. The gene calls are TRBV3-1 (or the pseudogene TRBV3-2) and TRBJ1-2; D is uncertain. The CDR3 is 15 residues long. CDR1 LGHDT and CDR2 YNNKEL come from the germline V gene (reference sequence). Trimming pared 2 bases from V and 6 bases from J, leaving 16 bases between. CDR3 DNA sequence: TGTGCCAGCAGCCAACCGGGGAGTAGGTCTGATGGCTACACCTTC. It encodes CASSQPGSRSDGYTF.

CDR3 DNA sequence: TGTGCCAGCAGTGAATTGAACAACGTACGTGGCTACACCTTC. Protein product: CASSELNNVRGYTF. The J gene is TRBJ1-2, the V gene TRBV25-1, with unresolved D. The CDR3 loop spans 14 amino acids. Trimming stripped 1 base from V and 7 bases from J, with 13 bases between. CDR1 is MGHDK, CDR2 SYGVNS, per germline.

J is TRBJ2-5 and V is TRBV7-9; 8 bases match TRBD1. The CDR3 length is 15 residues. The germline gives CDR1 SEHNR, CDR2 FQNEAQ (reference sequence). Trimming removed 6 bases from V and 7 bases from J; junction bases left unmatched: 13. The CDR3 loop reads CASSDRDRISRTQYF. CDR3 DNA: TGTGCCAGCAGTGATCGGGACAGGATTTCAAGGACCCAGTACTTC.

This CDR3 is CASSQVIAVEKLFF. In nucleotides, the CDR3 is TGCGCCAGCAGCCAAGTAATAGCTGTTGAAAAACTGTTTTTT. The gene calls are TRBV4-1 and TRBJ1-4; D is ambiguous. The CDR3 totals 14 residues. Germline values: CDR1 MGHRA, CDR2 YSYEKL. V was cut by 1 base and J by 7 bases, with 10 bases left in between.

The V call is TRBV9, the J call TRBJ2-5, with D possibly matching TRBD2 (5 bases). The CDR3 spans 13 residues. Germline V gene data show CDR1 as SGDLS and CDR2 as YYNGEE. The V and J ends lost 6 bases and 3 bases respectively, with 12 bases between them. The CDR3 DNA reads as TGTGCCAGCAACCCGGGGTACGAAGAGACCCAGTACTTC. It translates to CASNPGYEETQYF.

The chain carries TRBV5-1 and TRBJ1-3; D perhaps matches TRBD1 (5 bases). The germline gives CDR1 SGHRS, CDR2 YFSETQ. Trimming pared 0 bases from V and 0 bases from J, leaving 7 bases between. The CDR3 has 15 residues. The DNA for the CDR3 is TGCGCCAGCAGCTTGGGACAGAGCTCTGGAAACACCATATATTTT. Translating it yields CASSLGQSSGNTIYF.

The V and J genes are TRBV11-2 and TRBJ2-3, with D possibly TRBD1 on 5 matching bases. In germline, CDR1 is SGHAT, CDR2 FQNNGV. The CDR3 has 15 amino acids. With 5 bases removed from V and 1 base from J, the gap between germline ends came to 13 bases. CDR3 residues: CASSVDSDRTDTQYF. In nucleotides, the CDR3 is TGTGCCAGCAGCGTTGACAGTGATCGCACAGATACGCAGTATTTT.

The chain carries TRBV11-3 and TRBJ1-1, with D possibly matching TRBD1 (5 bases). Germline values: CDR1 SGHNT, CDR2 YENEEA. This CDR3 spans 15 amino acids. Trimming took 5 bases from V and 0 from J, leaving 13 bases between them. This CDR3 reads CASSPQQVMNTEAFF. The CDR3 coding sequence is TGTGCCAGCAGCCCGCAACAGGTCATGAACACTGAAGCTTTCTTT.

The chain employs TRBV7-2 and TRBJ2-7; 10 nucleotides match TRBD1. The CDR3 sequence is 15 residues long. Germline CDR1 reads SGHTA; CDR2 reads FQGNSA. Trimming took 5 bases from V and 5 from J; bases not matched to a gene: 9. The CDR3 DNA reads TGTGCCAGCAGCCCGGACAGGGGGAGAATCAACGAGCAGTACTTC. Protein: CASSPDRGRINEQYF.

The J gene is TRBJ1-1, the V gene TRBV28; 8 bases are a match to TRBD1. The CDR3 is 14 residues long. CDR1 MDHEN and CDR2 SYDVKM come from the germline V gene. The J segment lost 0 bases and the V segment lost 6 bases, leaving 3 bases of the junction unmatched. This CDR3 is CASRRTGMNTEAFF. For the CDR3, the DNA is TGTGCCAGCAGGAGGACAGGGATGAACACTGAAGCTTTCTTT.

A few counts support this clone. CDR3 residues: CASSPKGVGEKLFF. In nucleotides, the CDR3 is TGTGCCAGCAGTCCTAAGGGGGTTGGGGAAAAACTGTTTTTT. The chain is built from TRBV6-5 and TRBJ1-4; the D gene is possibly TRBD1 (6 bases). Germline V gene lookup returns CDR1 MNHEY and CDR2 SVGAGI. The V end lost 5 bases, the J end lost 8 bases, and 15 bases lay between the germline ends. The CDR3 loop spans 14 amino acids.

The CDR3 reads CASSQEGGLVIDTQYF. CDR3 sequence (DNA): TGTGCCAGCAGCCAAGAAGGGGGTCTAGTGATTGATACGCAGTATTTT. V is TRBV4-2 and J is TRBJ2-3, with D perhaps TRBD1 (6 bases). V was pared by 0 bases and J by 6 bases, with 16 bases between. The CDR3 contains 16 residues. CDR1 LGHNA and CDR2 YNFKEQ come from the germline V gene.

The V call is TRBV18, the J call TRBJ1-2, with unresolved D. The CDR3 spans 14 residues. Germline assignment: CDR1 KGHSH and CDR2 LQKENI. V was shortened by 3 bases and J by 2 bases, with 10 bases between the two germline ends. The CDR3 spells CASSPEGTNYGYTF. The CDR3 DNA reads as TGTGCCAGCTCACCTGAGGGAACCAACTATGGCTACACCTTC.